The 19 T cell receptor beta chains given below trace back to one sample, sequenced in a study of T-cell memory formation after mild COVID-19. MiXCR, applied by TCRdb to the 5' RACE reads, yields one record per CDR3 protein. The repertoire holds hundreds of thousands of distinct CDR3 sequences, with approximately 20% as singletons. Sequences were obtained from PBMCs or a T cell subset sorted from them (not recorded which). The receptors shown here come from an adult woman who had mild COVID-19 (a few samples of this study predate the infection). Cell type and time point are not known.

This clonotype occurred a few times. The chain carries TRBV5-1 and TRBJ2-3, with a possible D match to TRBD2 (6 bases). V lost 3 bases and J lost 2, with 13 bases in between. The CDR3 sequence is 15 residues long. Germline V gene sequence: CDR1 SGHRS, CDR2 YFSETQ. The CDR3 bases are TGCGCCAGCAGCTATCGGGACTTCCTCACAGATACGCAGTATTTT. Amino acid sequence: CASSYRDFLTDTQYF.

The chain couples TRBV12-3 or TRBV12-4 to TRBJ2-7, with D perhaps assigned TRBD1 or TRBD2 (5 bases each). This CDR3 has 18 amino acids. V lost 5 bases, J lost 3 bases, and 26 bases lay in between. CDR3 DNA sequence: TGTGCCAGCAGTCAGACTCGGCCGGGACCCAGAATTGACTACGAGCAGTACTTC. Protein: CASSQTRPGPRIDYEQYF.

This clonotype was detected a few times. The chain has TRBV4-2 and TRBJ2-3; 9 positions match TRBD1. V lost 0 bases and J lost 1; bases outside the gene matches: 5. Germline values: CDR1 LGHNA, CDR2 YNFKEQ. This CDR3 contains 17 residues. As DNA, the CDR3 is TGTGCCAGCAGCCAAGATGGGGACAGGGTGCGCACAGATACGCAGTATTTT. Its protein is CASSQDGDRVRTDTQYF.

The CDR3 loop is CASTLGLAGGRDTQYF. As DNA, the CDR3 is TGTGCCAGCACCTTGGGACTAGCGGGGGGCAGAGATACGCAGTATTTT. The chain recombines TRBV6-6 with TRBJ2-3; 15 nucleotides line up with TRBD2. CDR1 and CDR2 from the germline V gene are MNHNY and SVGAGI (reference sequence). CDR3 length: 16 amino acids. Losses at the gene ends were 7 bases for V and 5 bases for J; bases not matched to a gene: 7.

This clonotype was seen just once. This chain uses TRBV5-1 with TRBJ1-1; no firm D call. Germline assignment: CDR1 SGHRS and CDR2 YFSETQ. Trimming removed 1 base at V and 1 base at J, with 11 bases between. The CDR3 extends over 15 amino acids. As DNA, the CDR3 is TGCGCCAGCAGCTTGAGTACCTGGGGGAACACTGAAGCTTTCTTT. This translates into CASSLSTWGNTEAFF.

This clonotype was observed a handful of times. The rearrangement links TRBV20-1 to TRBJ2-3; 15 bases agree with TRBD2. The germline V gene has CDR1 DFQATT and CDR2 SNEGSKA (reference sequence). Losses at the gene ends were 0 bases for V and 3 bases for J; bases not matched to a gene: 4. The CDR3 covers 17 residues. CDR3 DNA sequence: TGCAGTGCTAGAGATGGACTAGCGGGAGGGATGACAGATACGCAGTATTTT. The encoded protein is CSARDGLAGGMTDTQYF.

This clonotype was found a few times. This rearrangement joins TRBV15 to TRBJ1-5, with 7 positions matching TRBD1. J was trimmed by 4 bases and V by 4 bases; bases with no gene match: 13. Germline loops: CDR1 LNHNV, CDR2 YYDKDF (reference sequence). The CDR3 has 17 amino acids. The CDR3 reads CATSTRLGTVMNQPQHF. The CDR3, as DNA: TGTGCCACCAGCACCCGACTGGGGACAGTGATGAATCAGCCCCAGCATTTT.

This chain links TRBV9 with TRBJ2-2; 14 nucleotides match TRBD2. The CDR3 has 17 amino acids. Germline V gene lookup returns CDR1 SGDLS and CDR2 YYNGEE. The V and J ends lost 4 bases and 3 bases, in that order; junction bases with no gene match: 5. CDR3 protein: CASSRGTSGSYTGELFF. CDR3 DNA: TGTGCCAGCAGCCGCGGGACTAGCGGGAGCTACACCGGGGAGCTGTTTTTT.

This clonotype was seen a few times. The chain has TRBV30 and TRBJ2-1; 7 nucleotides agree with TRBD1. Germline-derived CDR1 and CDR2 are GTSNPN and SVGIG (reference sequence). V shed 2 bases, J shed 0 bases, and the junction held 1 base outside the gene matches. The CDR3 runs to 14 residues. The DNA for the CDR3 is TGTGCCTGGAGTCGGGACAGCTCCTACAATGAGCAGTTCTTC. It is translated as CAWSRDSSYNEQFF.

This chain uses TRBV19 with TRBJ2-1; 10 bases line up with TRBD2. CDR3 length: 14 residues. Trimming cost V 5 bases and J 5 bases; bases outside gene matches: 3. CDR1 LNHDA and CDR2 SQIVND come from the germline V gene (reference sequence). The CDR3 DNA reads TGTGCCAGTAGTGCACTAGCGGGACACAATGAGCAGTTCTTC. This encodes CASSALAGHNEQFF.

The CDR3 coding sequence is TGTGCCAGCAGCGCCCACGGTAGCGGATTGTACGAGCAGTACTTC. The encoded protein is CASSAHGSGLYEQYF. The chain uses TRBV9 and TRBJ2-7; the D gene is possibly TRBD2 (6 bases). V lost 3 bases and J lost 4, with 17 bases in between. CDR3 length: 15 residues. From germline, CDR1 is SGDLS and CDR2 YYNGEE.

This clonotype was counted a few times. The V call is TRBV5-4, the J call TRBJ2-3; D may match TRBD1 or TRBD2 (6 bases each). CDR3 size: 17 residues. V lost 5 bases and J 3 bases, leaving 22 bases between the germline ends. Germline CDR1 reads SGHNT; CDR2 reads YYREEE (reference sequence). The CDR3 bases are TGTGCCAGCAGTCTCCGGTTGTTGGGGGGCCGGACAGATACGCAGTATTTT. It encodes CASSLRLLGGRTDTQYF.

This rearrangement joins TRBV10-3 to TRBJ2-1; no definite D call. Between the trimmed V and J ends, which lost 3 bases and 7 bases, there was a span of 4 bases. Germline V gives CDR1 ENHRY, CDR2 SYGVKD. The CDR3 extends over 11 amino acids. The CDR3, as DNA: TGTGCCATCAGTGAAAAAAATGAGCAGTTCTTC. Translated, it gives CAISEKNEQFF.

The chain carries TRBV7-9 and TRBJ2-7; 7 positions agree with TRBD1. The CDR3 totals 15 residues. The V and J ends lost 0 bases and 2 bases, in that order; junction bases with no gene match: 4. Germline lookup yields CDR1 SEHNR and CDR2 FQNEAQ (reference sequence). The CDR3 sequence is CASSLAGTDAYEQYF. The CDR3 DNA is TGTGCCAGCAGCTTAGCCGGGACAGACGCCTACGAGCAGTACTTC.

This clonotype was seen more than once but under ten times. The chain recombines TRBV12-3 or TRBV12-4 with TRBJ2-1; 14 nucleotides match TRBD2. After removal of 3 bases from V and 4 bases from J, the junction contained 5 bases not matched to a gene. CDR3 length equals 17 residues. In DNA, the CDR3 is TGTGCCAGCAGTTTGGGACTAGCGGGGGACACTTACAATGAGCAGTTCTTC. Its translation is CASSLGLAGDTYNEQFF.

This clonotype was counted at least ten times. V and J are TRBV7-9 and TRBJ2-5; D gene ambiguous. Germline V lookup: CDR1 SEHNR, CDR2 FQNEAQ (reference sequence). There are 14 residues in the CDR3. The V end was cut by 5 bases, the J end by 5 bases, with 15 bases between. The DNA for the CDR3 is TGTGCCAGCAGCCCCCCCATGCAACGGGAGACCCAGTACTTC. Its protein product is CASSPPMQRETQYF.

The chain carries TRBV30 and TRBJ1-2; D is unclear. V gave up 4 bases and J gave up 2 bases, with 11 bases separating them. The length of the CDR3 is 13 residues. Germline V CDR1 and CDR2: GTSNPN, SVGIG (reference sequence). DNA for the CDR3: TGTGCCTGGAACTTCGAAGGGAACTATGGCTACACCTTC. Protein: CAWNFEGNYGYTF.

This clonotype was counted between two and nine times. V gene TRBV19 combines with J gene TRBJ1-2; tentatively, D is TRBD1 (6 bases). This CDR3 is 13 amino acids long. Germline V CDR1 and CDR2: LNHDA, SQIVND (reference sequence). Trimming removed 7 bases from V and 6 bases from J, with 15 bases in between. In nucleotides, the CDR3 is TGTGCCAGTACAACAGGGTCACGTCATGGCTACACCTTC. Translating it yields CASTTGSRHGYTF.

V gene TRBV7-6 combines with J gene TRBJ2-5; 9 bases fit TRBD2. The CDR3 sequence is 15 residues long. CDR1 is SGHVS, CDR2 FNYEAQ, per germline. With 6 bases clipped from V and 4 bases from J, the junction kept 9 bases outside the gene matches. The CDR3, as DNA: TGTGCCAGCAGAGTCGTAGCGGGGGCAGCAGAGACCCAGTACTTC. It encodes CASRVVAGAAETQYF.